The TCR beta chain under discussion was sequenced for a study of shared clonotypes between healthy human individuals. Profiled with immunoSEQ multiplex PCR; TCRdb holds only in-frame clones, not every one. The repertoire includes 2.3 million or so clones, roughly 93% of them detected once, and 0.35% to 0.5% sits in the top ten. The V gene's germline CDR1 is SGHNT and CDR2 YYREEE (reference sequence). Trimming took 3 bases from V and 3 from J, leaving 9 bases between them. The CDR3 length is 14 residues. The specimen sequenced was naive CD4+ T cells from PBMCs. Subset indicated: CD45RA+ positively selected. The receptor was derived from a man between 18 and 29 years old in good health. Some clones in this sample may be carry-over from other donors' samples. V usage is TRBV5-4 and J usage is TRBJ1-4, with D possibly TRBD1 on 6 matching bases. DNA of the CDR3: TGTGCCAGCAGCTCACAGGGTCCTAATGAAAAACTGTTTTTT. Its translation: CASSSQGPNEKLFF.